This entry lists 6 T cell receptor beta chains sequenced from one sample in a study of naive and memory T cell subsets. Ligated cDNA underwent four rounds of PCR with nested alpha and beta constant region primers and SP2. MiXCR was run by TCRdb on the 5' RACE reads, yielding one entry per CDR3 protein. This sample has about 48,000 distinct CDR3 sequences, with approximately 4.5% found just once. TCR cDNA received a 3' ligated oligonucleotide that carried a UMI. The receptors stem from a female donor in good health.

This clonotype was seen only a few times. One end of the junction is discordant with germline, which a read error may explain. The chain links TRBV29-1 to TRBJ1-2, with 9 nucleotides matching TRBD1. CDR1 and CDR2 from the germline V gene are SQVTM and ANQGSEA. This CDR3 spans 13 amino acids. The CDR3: CSSRSDRGYGDTF. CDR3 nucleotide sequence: TGCAGCTCCCGTTCGGACAGGGGCTATGGCGACACCTTC.

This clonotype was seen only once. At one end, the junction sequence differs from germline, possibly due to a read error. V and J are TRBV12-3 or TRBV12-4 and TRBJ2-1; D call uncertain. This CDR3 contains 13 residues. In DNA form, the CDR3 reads TGTGCCAGCAGTTTACGTCGGTGGGTCTCTGGGGTCTTC. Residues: CASSLRRWVSGVF.

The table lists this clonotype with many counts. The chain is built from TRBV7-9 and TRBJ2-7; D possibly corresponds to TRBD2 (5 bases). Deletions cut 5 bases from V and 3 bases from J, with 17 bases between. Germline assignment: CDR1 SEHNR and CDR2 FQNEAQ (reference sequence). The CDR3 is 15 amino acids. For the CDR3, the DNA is TGTGCCAGCAGCCCCACGGGATTCGCTCTCTACGAGCAGTACTTC. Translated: CASSPTGFALYEQYF.

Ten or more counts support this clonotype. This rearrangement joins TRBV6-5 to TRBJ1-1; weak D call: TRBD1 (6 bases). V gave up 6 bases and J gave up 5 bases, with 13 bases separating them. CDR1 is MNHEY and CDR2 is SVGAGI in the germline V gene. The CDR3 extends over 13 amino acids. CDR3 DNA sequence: TGTGCCAGCAGCGGTGGTCAGGGGACTGAAGCTTTCTTT. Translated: CASSGGQGTEAFF.

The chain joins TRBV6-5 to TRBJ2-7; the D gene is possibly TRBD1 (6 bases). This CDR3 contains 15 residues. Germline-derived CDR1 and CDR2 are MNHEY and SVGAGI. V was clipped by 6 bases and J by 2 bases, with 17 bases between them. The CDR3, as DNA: TGTGCCAGCAGGGCCTTACAGGGAGACGCCTACGAGCAGTACTTC. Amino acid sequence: CASRALQGDAYEQYF.

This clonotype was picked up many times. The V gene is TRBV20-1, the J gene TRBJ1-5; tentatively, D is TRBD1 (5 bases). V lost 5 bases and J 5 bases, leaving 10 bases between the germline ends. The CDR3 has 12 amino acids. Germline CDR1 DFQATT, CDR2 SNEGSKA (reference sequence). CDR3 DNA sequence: TGCAGTGCTCATTGGGGGGATCAGCCCCAGCATTTT. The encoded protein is CSAHWGDQPQHF.